A selection of T cell receptor beta chains follows, all from one sample in a study of blood T cell repertoires in COVID-19. Clones were read by immunoSEQ multiplex PCR, and TCRdb kept only the in-frame ones, dropping some. Among roughly 120,000 clones listed, approximately 85% were seen once. Sequencing used peripheral blood. The receptors here all came from a man in his forties with acute or convalescent COVID-19. Each CDR3 is given with its conserved first and last residue. The order of the fields is CDR3 protein, CDR3 DNA, V gene, J gene, D gene, clone size. D genes are given only for firm matches. Size is omitted from some rows. Given values are once, few, many or a class for expanded clones.

CDR3aa: CASKQRQTNYGYTF
CDR3nt: TGTGCCAGTAAGCAGCGGCAGACTAACTATGGCTACACCTTC
v_gene: TRBV19
j_gene: TRBJ1-2
d_gene: NA
abundance: once

CDR3aa: CASRPGAMNTEAFF
CDR3nt: TGTGCCAGCAGACCAGGGGCCATGAACACTGAAGCTTTCTTT
v_gene: TRBV7-9
j_gene: TRBJ1-1
d_gene: NA
abundance: NA

CDR3aa: CASSLGRLPGRKETQYF
CDR3nt: TGTGCCAGCAGCTTGGGTCGCCTTCCCGGGAGAAAAGAGACCCAGTACTTC
v_gene: TRBV5-6
j_gene: TRBJ2-5
d_gene: NA
abundance: NA

CDR3aa: CATSDSGGTDTQYF
CDR3nt: TGTGCCACCAGTGATTCGGGGGGCACAGATACGCAGTATTTT
v_gene: TRBV24-1
j_gene: TRBJ2-3
d_gene: NA
abundance: NA

CDR3aa: CASSLGGGTQPQHF
CDR3nt: TGTGCCAGCAGCTTAGGGGGAGGGACTCAGCCCCAGCATTTT
v_gene: TRBV7-2
j_gene: TRBJ1-5
d_gene: NA
abundance: NA

CDR3aa: CASSAAGFSYNSPLHF
CDR3nt: TGTGCCAGCAGCGCGGCAGGGTTCTCCTATAATTCACCCCTCCACTTT
v_gene: TRBV7-2
j_gene: TRBJ1-6
d_gene: NA
abundance: NA

CDR3aa: CASFSLSGGALNTDTQYF
CDR3nt: TGTGCCAGCTTCTCCCTTAGCGGGGGGGCCCTAAACACAGATACGCAGTATTTT
v_gene: TRBV18
j_gene: TRBJ2-3
d_gene: TRBD2
abundance: NA

CDR3aa: CASGENYYEQYF
CDR3nt: TGCGCCAGCGGGGAGAATTATTACGAGCAGTACTTC
v_gene: TRBV10-1
j_gene: TRBJ2-7
d_gene: NA
abundance: few

CDR3aa: CASSPPSGGINEQFF
CDR3nt: TGTGCCAGCTCCCCCCCTAGCGGGGGGATCAATGAGCAGTTCTTC
v_gene: TRBV18
j_gene: TRBJ2-1
d_gene: TRBD2
abundance: NA

CDR3aa: CASSKVFRDRGETQYF
CDR3nt: TGTGCCAGCAGCAAAGTATTTCGGGACAGGGGAGAGACCCAGTACTTC
v_gene: TRBV21-1
j_gene: TRBJ2-5
d_gene: NA
abundance: NA

CDR3aa: CASRLGSNQPQHF
CDR3nt: TGTGCCAGCAGACTTGGTAGCAATCAGCCCCAGCATTTT
v_gene: TRBV12-3/TRBV12-4
j_gene: TRBJ1-5
d_gene: NA
abundance: NA

CDR3aa: CASSLNGGEVYAEAFF
CDR3nt: TGTGCCAGCAGTTTAAACGGGGGAGAAGTGTACGCTGAAGCTTTCTTT
v_gene: TRBV27
j_gene: TRBJ1-1
d_gene: NA
abundance: NA

CDR3aa: CASSPGGGTGELFF
CDR3nt: TGTGCCAGTAGTCCGGGAGGGGGGACCGGGGAGCTGTTTTTT
v_gene: TRBV19
j_gene: TRBJ2-2
d_gene: TRBD2
abundance: few

CDR3aa: CAWLGTSGEQETQYF
CDR3nt: TGTGCCTGGCTGGGGACTAGCGGGGAACAAGAGACCCAGTACTTC
v_gene: TRBV30
j_gene: TRBJ2-5
d_gene: TRBD2
abundance: once

CDR3aa: CASGQDTGELFF
CDR3nt: TGTGCCAGCGGACAGGACACCGGGGAGCTGTTTTTT
v_gene: TRBV5-4
j_gene: TRBJ2-2
d_gene: TRBD1
abundance: NA

CDR3aa: CASSLRPRQGMSDTQYF
CDR3nt: TGCGCCAGCAGCTTGAGGCCCCGACAGGGGATGTCTGATACGCAGTATTTT
v_gene: TRBV5-1
j_gene: TRBJ2-3
d_gene: TRBD1
abundance: NA

CDR3aa: CASSDPLLLGQTNEKLFF
CDR3nt: TGTGCCAGCAGTGACCCCCTTCTCCTGGGACAGACTAATGAAAAACTGTTTTTT
v_gene: TRBV6-1
j_gene: TRBJ1-4
d_gene: TRBD1
abundance: NA

CDR3aa: CSVQERYGYTF
CDR3nt: TGCAGTGTCCAAGAGCGGTATGGCTACACCTTC
v_gene: TRBV20-1
j_gene: TRBJ1-2
d_gene: NA
abundance: NA

CDR3aa: CAWSLGVGSYEQYF
CDR3nt: TGTGCCTGGAGTTTGGGAGTGGGCTCCTACGAGCAGTACTTC
v_gene: TRBV30
j_gene: TRBJ2-7
d_gene: NA
abundance: NA

CDR3aa: CASSLSSLTDTQYF
CDR3nt: TGTGCCAGCAGCTTATCTTCACTCACAGATACGCAGTATTTT
v_gene: TRBV13
j_gene: TRBJ2-3
d_gene: NA
abundance: NA

CDR3aa: CASSLAGVFYSPLHF
CDR3nt: TGCGCCAGCAGCTTGGCAGGGGTGTTTTATTCACCCCTCCACTTT
v_gene: TRBV5-1
j_gene: TRBJ1-6
d_gene: NA
abundance: NA

CDR3aa: CATSRDKSETGENEQFF
CDR3nt: TGTGCCACCAGCAGAGATAAGAGCGAGACAGGGGAGAATGAGCAGTTCTTC
v_gene: TRBV15
j_gene: TRBJ2-1
d_gene: TRBD1
abundance: few

CDR3aa: CASRLEGARTSGANVLTF
CDR3nt: TGTGCCAGTAGGTTAGAGGGGGCGCGCACTTCTGGGGCCAACGTCCTGACTTTC
v_gene: TRBV19
j_gene: TRBJ2-6
d_gene: TRBD1
abundance: NA

CDR3aa: CATSGKETGGVRYEQYF
CDR3nt: TGTGCCACCAGCGGCAAAGAGACAGGGGGCGTTCGGTACGAGCAGTACTTC
v_gene: TRBV24-1
j_gene: TRBJ2-7
d_gene: TRBD1
abundance: NA

CDR3aa: CASSPGGWAGNTIYF
CDR3nt: TGTGCCAGCAGCCCCGGAGGGTGGGCTGGAAACACCATATATTTT
v_gene: TRBV7-6
j_gene: TRBJ1-3
d_gene: NA
abundance: once

CDR3aa: CASSPKAGGYDGYTF
CDR3nt: TGTGCCAGCAGCCCTAAGGCGGGGGGTTACGATGGCTACACCTTC
v_gene: TRBV7-2
j_gene: TRBJ1-2
d_gene: NA
abundance: NA

CDR3aa: CASSAGLAQETQYF
CDR3nt: TGTGCCAGCAGCGCGGGACTAGCCCAAGAGACCCAGTACTTC
v_gene: TRBV7-8
j_gene: TRBJ2-5
d_gene: TRBD2
abundance: NA

CDR3aa: CASSFGTSITDTQYF
CDR3nt: TGTGCCAGCAGCTTCGGGACTAGCATCACAGATACGCAGTATTTT
v_gene: TRBV5-4
j_gene: TRBJ2-3
d_gene: TRBD2
abundance: NA

CDR3aa: CASSPAGSSNQPQHF
CDR3nt: TGTGCCAGCTCACCAGCAGGCTCTAGCAATCAGCCCCAGCATTTT
v_gene: TRBV18
j_gene: TRBJ1-5
d_gene: NA
abundance: NA

CDR3aa: CASSWDTGANVLTF
CDR3nt: TGTGCCAGCAGTTGGGACACTGGGGCCAACGTCCTGACTTTC
v_gene: TRBV2
j_gene: TRBJ2-6
d_gene: NA
abundance: NA

CDR3aa: CASSPGAGREKLFF
CDR3nt: TGTGCCAGCTCACCGGGGGCAGGGCGCGAAAAACTGTTTTTT
v_gene: TRBV18
j_gene: TRBJ1-4
d_gene: NA
abundance: NA

CDR3aa: CASSLQGSGELFF
CDR3nt: TGTGCCAGCTCACTGCAGGGTTCCGGGGAGCTGTTTTTT
v_gene: TRBV18
j_gene: TRBJ2-2
d_gene: NA
abundance: NA

CDR3aa: CAPAGGYYEQYF
CDR3nt: TGTGCCCCCGCCGGGGGATACTACGAGCAGTACTTC
v_gene: TRBV24-1
j_gene: TRBJ2-7
d_gene: NA
abundance: NA

CDR3aa: CATSDRGQPQHF
CDR3nt: TGTGCCACCAGTGATCGTGGCCAGCCCCAGCATTTT
v_gene: TRBV24-1
j_gene: TRBJ1-5
d_gene: NA
abundance: NA

CDR3aa: CATSDPTSGVKVMDTQYF
CDR3nt: TGTGCCACCAGTGATCCGACTAGCGGGGTTAAGGTAATGGATACGCAGTATTTT
v_gene: TRBV24-1
j_gene: TRBJ2-3
d_gene: TRBD2
abundance: NA

CDR3aa: CASSLDPGQGSLGELFF
CDR3nt: TGTGCCAGCAGCTTGGACCCGGGACAGGGGTCACTCGGGGAGCTGTTTTTT
v_gene: TRBV5-5
j_gene: TRBJ2-2
d_gene: TRBD1
abundance: NA

CDR3aa: CATSSGDSQNQPQHF
CDR3nt: TGTGCCACCAGCAGTGGGGACAGTCAAAATCAGCCCCAGCATTTT
v_gene: TRBV15
j_gene: TRBJ1-5
d_gene: TRBD1
abundance: NA

CDR3aa: CASSIFSSLTGTRRYEQYF
CDR3nt: TGTGCCAGTAGTATTTTCTCTAGTCTGACCGGGACAAGGAGATACGAGCAGTACTTC
v_gene: TRBV19
j_gene: TRBJ2-7
d_gene: NA
abundance: NA

CDR3aa: CASRSEGQGEGQPQHF
CDR3nt: TGTGCCAGTCGATCCGAGGGACAGGGGGAGGGTCAGCCCCAGCATTTT
v_gene: TRBV19
j_gene: TRBJ1-5
d_gene: TRBD1
abundance: NA

CDR3aa: CASSLDSGTDTQYF
CDR3nt: TGTGCCAGCAGCTTAGATTCGGGCACAGATACGCAGTATTTT
v_gene: TRBV11-2
j_gene: TRBJ2-3
d_gene: NA
abundance: NA

CDR3aa: CASSLQGTSPSYTF
CDR3nt: TGTGCCAGCAGCTTACAGGGTACGAGTCCAAGCTACACCTTC
v_gene: TRBV7-3
j_gene: TRBJ1-2
d_gene: NA
abundance: NA

CDR3aa: CASSMDQGSYGYTF
CDR3nt: TGTGCCAGTAGTATGGACCAGGGGAGTTATGGCTACACCTTC
v_gene: TRBV19
j_gene: TRBJ1-2
d_gene: NA
abundance: NA

CDR3aa: CASSDLSRGDNSPLHF
CDR3nt: TGTGCCAGCAGTGATTTGAGCAGGGGGGATAATTCACCCCTCCACTTT
v_gene: TRBV2
j_gene: TRBJ1-6
d_gene: TRBD1
abundance: few

CDR3aa: CASSYSRETQYF
CDR3nt: TGTGCCAGCAGTTACAGCAGGGAGACCCAGTACTTC
v_gene: TRBV6-2/TRBV6-3
j_gene: TRBJ2-5
d_gene: NA
abundance: NA

CDR3aa: CASSLTGISYEQYF
CDR3nt: TGTGCCAGCAGCTTAACAGGGATATCATACGAGCAGTACTTC
v_gene: TRBV7-2
j_gene: TRBJ2-7
d_gene: NA
abundance: once

CDR3aa: CASSADQGYTF
CDR3nt: TGTGCCAGCAGCGCTGATCAGGGCTACACCTTC
v_gene: TRBV7-3
j_gene: TRBJ1-2
d_gene: NA
abundance: NA

CDR3aa: CASSFAVDTQYF
CDR3nt: TGTGCCAGCAGCTTTGCGGTAGATACGCAGTATTTT
v_gene: TRBV7-2
j_gene: TRBJ2-3
d_gene: NA
abundance: NA

CDR3aa: CASSTGTDSNQPQHF
CDR3nt: TGTGCCAGCAGCACCGGGACAGATAGCAATCAGCCCCAGCATTTT
v_gene: TRBV5-8
j_gene: TRBJ1-5
d_gene: TRBD1
abundance: NA

CDR3aa: CASSQKTGLKAGNTIYF
CDR3nt: TGCGCCAGCAGCCAAAAGACAGGGTTAAAGGCTGGAAACACCATATATTTT
v_gene: TRBV4-1
j_gene: TRBJ1-3
d_gene: TRBD1
abundance: once

CDR3aa: CASSELAVAQYF
CDR3nt: TGTGCCAGCAGTGAACTAGCCGTGGCGCAGTATTTT
v_gene: TRBV2
j_gene: TRBJ2-3
d_gene: NA
abundance: once

CDR3aa: CASSQDNRGQYYGYTF
CDR3nt: TGTGCCAGCAGTCAAGATAACAGGGGGCAGTACTATGGCTACACCTTC
v_gene: TRBV6-6
j_gene: TRBJ1-2
d_gene: TRBD1
abundance: NA

CDR3aa: CASSEHPGLAGDNEQFF
CDR3nt: TGTGCCAGCAGTGAACATCCGGGACTAGCGGGGGACAATGAGCAGTTCTTC
v_gene: TRBV2
j_gene: TRBJ2-1
d_gene: TRBD2
abundance: NA

CDR3aa: CASSLGTGVTEAFF
CDR3nt: TGTGCCAGCAGCTTGGGGACAGGGGTTACTGAAGCTTTCTTT
v_gene: TRBV7-9
j_gene: TRBJ1-1
d_gene: TRBD1
abundance: once

CDR3aa: CASSFAGGPTDTQYF
CDR3nt: TGTGCCAGCAGCTTCGCGGGGGGGCCCACAGATACGCAGTATTTT
v_gene: TRBV13
j_gene: TRBJ2-3
d_gene: TRBD2
abundance: NA

CDR3aa: CASSLKAGGGTDTQYF
CDR3nt: TGTGCCAGCAGCCTCAAAGCGGGGGGGGGCACAGATACGCAGTATTTT
v_gene: TRBV7-2
j_gene: TRBJ2-3
d_gene: TRBD2
abundance: NA

CDR3aa: CASSQGTAANTGELFF
CDR3nt: TGTGCCAGCTCCCAGGGGACGGCTGCGAACACCGGGGAGCTGTTTTTT
v_gene: TRBV18
j_gene: TRBJ2-2
d_gene: NA
abundance: NA

CDR3aa: CASSQDLTGSSPLHF
CDR3nt: TGTGCCAGCAGCCAAGATCTTACAGGGAGTTCACCCCTCCACTTT
v_gene: TRBV3-1/TRBV3-2
j_gene: TRBJ1-6
d_gene: NA
abundance: NA

CDR3aa: CASSLYPTGTSGGANNEQFF
CDR3nt: TGCGCCAGCAGCTTGTACCCAACCGGGACTAGCGGGGGGGCCAACAATGAGCAGTTCTTC
v_gene: TRBV5-1
j_gene: TRBJ2-1
d_gene: TRBD2
abundance: NA